This T cell receptor (beta chain) was found in a study of T-cell reconstitution after alpha-beta-depleted transplantation in children. Germline V CDR1 and CDR2: SGHTA, FQGNSA. J lost 3 bases, V lost 4 bases, and 6 bases had no gene match. The CDR3 extends over 15 amino acids. Study outcomes and limitations: The high TCRbeta diversity at day 60 in some patients came from surviving recipient T cells and thymic progenitors. Approximately two months post-transplant, alpha-beta T cells reportedly originated from several hundred expanded graft clones. Newly made T cells mostly supplied T-cell counts and diversity one year after transplant.

Regarding this clonotype: The antigen remains undetermined.

Unique molecular identifiers tagged the TCRbeta library. From the PCR reads, TCRdb called clonotypes with MiXCR, one entry per CDR3 protein. In the table there are under 250,000 distinct CDR3 sequences, approximately 17% of which are singletons. The source material was PBMCs, mostly from graft donor cells, sampled 360 days after TCRalphabeta/CD19-depleted stem cell transplant. The chain recombines TRBV7-2 with TRBJ2-7; 10 bases agree with TRBD2. This TCR derives from a male patient between 2 and 15 years old who had a stem cell transplant for acute lymphoblastic leukemia, so the T cells may come from the graft donor. The CDR3 sequence is CASSSGLALFYEQYF. CDR3 nucleotide sequence: TGTGCCAGCAGCTCGGGACTAGCGCTTTTCTACGAGCAGTACTTC.